This TCR beta chain was found in a study of blood T cell repertoires in COVID-19. In the study overall: The origin of the acute and convalescent COVID-19 samples was the United States, Italy and Spain. T cells, B-cell-depleted T cells, or PBMCs provided the cDNA or gDNA that served as material.

The CDR3 is made up of 15 amino acids. CDR1 and CDR2 from the germline V gene are MNHEY and SMNVEV (reference sequence). The V and J ends lost 4 bases and 4 bases, in that order; junction bases with no gene match: 8. Sequencing was performed with immunoSEQ multiplex PCR; in TCRdb, only in-frame clones are kept and a portion is missing. The sample yields about 120,000 clones, roughly nine tenths seen once. The source of this sequence is a man in his 70s who had recovered from COVID-19. The chain recombines TRBV27 with TRBJ1-2; 8 positions agree with TRBD1. The source material was peripheral blood. This CDR3 is CASSSSGQATYGYTF. The CDR3 DNA sequence: TGTGCCAGCAGTTCCTCGGGACAGGCCACCTATGGCTACACCTTC.